This is a list of T cell receptor beta chains from one sample in a study of human T cells and chemical hapten exposure. From the reads, TCRdb called clonotypes with MiXCR, one entry per CDR3 protein. The sample includes 100,000 to 150,000 distinct CDR3 sequences, roughly 8.5% of them seen just once. The sequenced sample was whole blood. The source is a human donor in good health. Some clones in this sample may be carry-over from other donors' samples. The CDR3 runs from the conserved cysteine through the conserved F or W. A D gene is named only where the DNA matches it firmly. Rows may omit the clone size; those that give it use once, few, many or a size class.

j_call d_call clone_size v_call cdr3_aa cdr3_nt
TRBJ2-1 - - TRBV10-3 CAISPLGNNEQFF TGTGCCATCAGCCCTTTGGGGAACAATGAGCAGTTCTTC
TRBJ1-5 - few TRBV5-8 CASSSQSHSNQPQHF TGTGCCAGCAGCTCTCAAAGTCATAGCAATCAGCCCCAGCATTTT
TRBJ2-7 - - TRBV14 CASSHPSFQGEQYF TGTGCCAGCAGCCACCCTAGCTTCCAGGGAGAGCAGTACTTC
TRBJ1-2 TRBD1 many TRBV7-9 CASSFGTGGANGYTF TGTGCCAGCAGCTTCGGGACAGGGGGCGCGAATGGCTACACCTTC
TRBJ2-1 TRBD1 once TRBV5-1 CVSSLVGQGANEQFF TGCGTCAGCAGCTTGGTGGGACAGGGGGCCAATGAGCAGTTCTTC
TRBJ2-1 TRBD1 many TRBV18 CASSPPGTGGYNEQFF TGTGCCAGCTCACCACCCGGGACAGGGGGTTACAATGAGCAGTTCTTC
TRBJ1-2 - few TRBV12-3/TRBV12-4 CASSRQVNYGYTF TGTGCCAGCAGCCGACAGGTTAACTATGGCTACACCTTC
TRBJ2-1 TRBD2 few TRBV11-1 CASSLEEGGFNEQFF TGTGCCAGCAGCCTAGAGGAGGGAGGGTTTAATGAGCAGTTCTTC
TRBJ2-1 TRBD1 few TRBV5-6 CATAPGQGYNEQFF TGTGCCACTGCACCGGGACAGGGGTACAATGAGCAGTTCTTC
TRBJ2-3 TRBD1 few TRBV10-3 CAISDRGSADTQYF TGTGCCATCAGTGACAGGGGGTCCGCAGATACGCAGTATTTT
TRBJ1-1 TRBD1 - TRBV10-3 CAISAGQGGTEAFF TGTGCCATCAGTGCCGGACAGGGGGGTACTGAAGCTTTCTTT
TRBJ2-1 TRBD2 - TRBV3-1 CASSPLSGGVNEQFF TGTGCCAGCAGCCCACTCTCGGGAGGGGTCAATGAGCAGTTCTTC
TRBJ2-7 - - TRBV4-2 CASSQAEGSSYEQYF TGTGCCAGCAGCCAAGCCGAGGGTAGCTCCTACGAGCAGTACTTC
TRBJ2-1 - few TRBV7-2 CASSWRTRGSYNEQFF TGTGCCAGCAGCTGGAGAACTAGGGGCTCCTACAATGAGCAGTTCTTC
TRBJ2-3 - many TRBV7-9 CASSFQGSTDTQYF TGTGCCAGCAGCTTTCAGGGCAGCACAGATACGCAGTATTTT
TRBJ2-7 TRBD1 few TRBV10-3 CAISDGTASYEQYF TGTGCCATCAGCGACGGGACAGCTTCCTACGAGCAGTACTTC
TRBJ1-5 TRBD1 many TRBV20-1 CSANGQGSNQPQHF TGCAGTGCAAATGGACAGGGGAGCAATCAGCCCCAGCATTTT
TRBJ1-1 - many TRBV29-1 CSVEDWAGGVSMNTEAFF TGCAGCGTTGAAGACTGGGCCGGCGGAGTCTCTATGAACACTGAAGCTTTCTTT
TRBJ1-1 - many TRBV2 CASSEVQGMNTEAFF TGTGCCAGCAGTGAAGTTCAGGGAATGAACACTGAAGCTTTCTTT
TRBJ1-5 - - TRBV28 CASSLGGLTSHRPQHF TGTGCCAGCAGTTTAGGGGGCCTTACTAGCCATCGGCCCCAGCATTTT
TRBJ1-3 - - TRBV10-3 CATAGVGGNTIYF TGTGCCACCGCGGGGGTTGGTGGAAACACCATATATTTT
TRBJ2-7 - many TRBV29-1 CSVAAGDRSEQYF TGCAGCGTCGCCGCAGGGGATCGGAGCGAGCAGTACTTC